The present entry profiles one T cell receptor beta chain with its context. This sample is drawn from a study of blood T cell repertoires in COVID-19. About the research overall: Whether acute or convalescent, the COVID-19 samples came from the United States, Italy and Spain. From T cells, B-cell-depleted T cells, or PBMCs came the material, which was cDNA or gDNA.

This CDR3 comprises 14 residues. Trimming removed 0 bases at V and 9 bases at J, with 13 bases between. Germline V CDR1 and CDR2: SGDLS, YYNGEE. Authors' methods: How many nucleated cells were present was estimated from reference gene primer amplification. The protocol was immunoSEQ multiplex PCR, while the TCRdb copy is restricted to in-frame clones and leaves out a portion. V, J and clone size reflect that table, while D and trimming were determined from the DNA. This repertoire shows around 88,000 clones, around 80% found once; its top ten account for 8% to 9%. This clonotype was sampled from a man aged 45-60 years who had recovered from COVID-19. What was sequenced was peripheral blood. V is TRBV9 and J is TRBJ2-1, with a tentative D call TRBD1 (6 bases). The CDR3 DNA reads as TGTGCCAGCAGCGTAGCCGGCAGGGGCGGTGAGCAGTTCTTC. Translated: CASSVAGRGGEQFF. The whole variable domain, remainder taken from reference TRBV9 and TRBJ2-1, is DSGVTQTPKHLITATGQRVTLRCSPRSGDLSVYWYQQSLDQGLQFLIQYYNGEERAKGNILERFSAQQFPDLHSELNLSSLELGDSALYFCASSVAGRGGEQFFGPGTRLTVL.